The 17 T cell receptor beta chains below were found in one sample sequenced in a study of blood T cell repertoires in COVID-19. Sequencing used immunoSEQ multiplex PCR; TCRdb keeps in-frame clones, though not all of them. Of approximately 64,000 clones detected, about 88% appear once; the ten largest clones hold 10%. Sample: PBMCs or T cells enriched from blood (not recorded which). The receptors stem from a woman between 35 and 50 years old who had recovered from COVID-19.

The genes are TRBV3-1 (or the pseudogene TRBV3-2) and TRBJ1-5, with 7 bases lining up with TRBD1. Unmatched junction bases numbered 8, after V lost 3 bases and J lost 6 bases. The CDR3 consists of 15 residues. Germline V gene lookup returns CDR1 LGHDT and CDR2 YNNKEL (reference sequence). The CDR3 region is CASSHRTGRGQPQHF. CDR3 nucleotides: TGTGCCAGCAGCCACAGGACAGGAAGGGGTCAGCCCCAGCATTTT.

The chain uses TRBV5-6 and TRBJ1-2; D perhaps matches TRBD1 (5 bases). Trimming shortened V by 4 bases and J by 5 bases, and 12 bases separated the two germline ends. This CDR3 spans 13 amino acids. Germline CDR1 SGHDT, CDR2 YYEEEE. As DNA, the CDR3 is TGTGCCAGCAGCCTGGACATTCGTTATGGCTACACCTTC. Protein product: CASSLDIRYGYTF.

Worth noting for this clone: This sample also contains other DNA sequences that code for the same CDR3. In DNA form, the CDR3 reads TGTGCCAGCAGCCCGTGGACAGGGCCGACCTACGAGCAGTACTTC. Translated, it gives CASSPWTGPTYEQYF. The genes are TRBV11-2 and TRBJ2-7, with 8 bases that match TRBD1. V lost 5 bases, J lost 2 bases, and 8 bases stayed unmatched. The length of the CDR3 is 15 residues. Germline V lookup: CDR1 SGHAT, CDR2 FQNNGV.

The CDR3 spells CASRSQGQGVESTEAFF. CDR3 nucleotide sequence: TGTGCCAGTAGGAGCCAGGGGCAGGGGGTGGAATCCACTGAAGCTTTCTTT. The chain combines TRBV19 with TRBJ1-1; TRBD1 matches 7 bases. Germline CDR1 LNHDA, CDR2 SQIVND (reference sequence). Trimming at V came to 6 bases and at J to 4 bases, leaving 17 bases not matched to a gene. The CDR3 totals 17 residues.

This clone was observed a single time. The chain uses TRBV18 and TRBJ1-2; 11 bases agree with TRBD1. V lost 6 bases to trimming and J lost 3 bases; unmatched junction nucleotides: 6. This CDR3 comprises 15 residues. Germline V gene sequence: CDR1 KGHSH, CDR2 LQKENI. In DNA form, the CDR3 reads TGTGCCAGCTCCCCCTGGACAGGGGGCGACTATGGCTACACCTTC. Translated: CASSPWTGGDYGYTF.

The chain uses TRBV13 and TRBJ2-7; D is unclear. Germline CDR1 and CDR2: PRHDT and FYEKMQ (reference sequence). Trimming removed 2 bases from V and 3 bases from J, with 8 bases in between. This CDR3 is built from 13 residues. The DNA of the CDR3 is TGTGCCAGCAGCTTAACAGACATCTACGAGCAGTACTTC. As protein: CASSLTDIYEQYF.

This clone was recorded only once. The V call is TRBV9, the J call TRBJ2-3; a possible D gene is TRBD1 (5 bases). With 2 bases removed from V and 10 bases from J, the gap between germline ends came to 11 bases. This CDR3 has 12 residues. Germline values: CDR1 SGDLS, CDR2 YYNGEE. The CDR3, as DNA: TGTGCCAGCAGCGTTATAGAAGGGGCGCAGTATTTT. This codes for CASSVIEGAQYF.

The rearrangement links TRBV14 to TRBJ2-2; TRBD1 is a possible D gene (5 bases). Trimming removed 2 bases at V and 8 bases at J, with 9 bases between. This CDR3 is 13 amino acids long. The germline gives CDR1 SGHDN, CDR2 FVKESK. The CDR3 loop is CASSQNHRGELFF. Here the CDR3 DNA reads TGTGCCAGCAGCCAAAACCACAGGGGGGAGCTGTTTTTT.

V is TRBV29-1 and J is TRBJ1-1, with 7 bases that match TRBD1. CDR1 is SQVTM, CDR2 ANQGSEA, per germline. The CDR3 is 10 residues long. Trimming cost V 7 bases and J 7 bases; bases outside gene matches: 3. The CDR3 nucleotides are TGCAGCGCCCGGGACAGTGAAGCTTTCTTT. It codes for CSARDSEAFF.

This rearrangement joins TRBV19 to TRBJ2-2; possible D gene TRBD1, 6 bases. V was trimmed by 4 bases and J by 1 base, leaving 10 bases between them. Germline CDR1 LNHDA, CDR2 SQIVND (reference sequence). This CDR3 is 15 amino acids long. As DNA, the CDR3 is TGTGCCAGTAGTAATCAGGGGAGGAACACCGGGGAGCTGTTTTTT. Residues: CASSNQGRNTGELFF.

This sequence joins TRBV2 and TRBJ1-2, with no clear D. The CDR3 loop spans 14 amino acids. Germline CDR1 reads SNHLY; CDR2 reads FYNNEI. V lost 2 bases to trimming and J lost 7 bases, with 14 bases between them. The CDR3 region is CASSEPGRVRGYTF. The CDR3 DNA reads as TGTGCCAGCAGTGAACCCGGGAGGGTACGTGGCTACACCTTC.

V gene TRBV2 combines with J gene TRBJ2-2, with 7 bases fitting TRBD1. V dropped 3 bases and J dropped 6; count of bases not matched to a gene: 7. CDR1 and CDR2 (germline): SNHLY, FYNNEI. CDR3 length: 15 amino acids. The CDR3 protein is CASSETGQPAGELFF. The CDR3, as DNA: TGTGCCAGCAGTGAGACGGGACAGCCCGCCGGGGAGCTGTTTTTT.

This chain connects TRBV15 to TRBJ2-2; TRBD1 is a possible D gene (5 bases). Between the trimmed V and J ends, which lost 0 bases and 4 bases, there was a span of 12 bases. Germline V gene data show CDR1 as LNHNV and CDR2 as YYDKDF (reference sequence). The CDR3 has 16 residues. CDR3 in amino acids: CATSRESGRATGELFF. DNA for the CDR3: TGTGCCACCAGCAGAGAGTCAGGCAGGGCCACCGGGGAGCTGTTTTTT.

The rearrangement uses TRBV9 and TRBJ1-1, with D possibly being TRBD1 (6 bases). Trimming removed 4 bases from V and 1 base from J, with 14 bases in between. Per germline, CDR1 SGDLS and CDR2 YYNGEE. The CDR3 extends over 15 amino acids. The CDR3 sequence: CASSQTGHTNTEAFF. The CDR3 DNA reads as TGTGCCAGCAGCCAGACGGGACACACGAACACTGAAGCTTTCTTT.

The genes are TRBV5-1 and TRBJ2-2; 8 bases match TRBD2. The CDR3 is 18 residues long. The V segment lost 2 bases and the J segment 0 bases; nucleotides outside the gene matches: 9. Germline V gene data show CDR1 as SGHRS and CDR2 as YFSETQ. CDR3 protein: CASSFSSERGTNTGELFF. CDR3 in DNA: TGCGCCAGCAGCTTCTCGTCCGAGCGGGGGACGAACACCGGGGAGCTGTTTTTT.

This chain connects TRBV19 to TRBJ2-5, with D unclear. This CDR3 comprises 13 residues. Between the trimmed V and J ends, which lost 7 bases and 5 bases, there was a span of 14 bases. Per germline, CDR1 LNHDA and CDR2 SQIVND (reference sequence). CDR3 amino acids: CASIDWSSETQYF. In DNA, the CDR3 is TGTGCCAGTATTGATTGGAGTAGCGAGACCCAGTACTTC. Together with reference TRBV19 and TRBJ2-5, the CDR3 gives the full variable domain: DGGITQSPKYLFRKEGQNVTLSCEQNLNHDAMYWYRQDPGQGLRLIYYSQIVNDFQKGDIAEGYSVSREKKESFPLTVTSAQKNPTAFYLCASIDWSSETQYFGPGTRLLVL.

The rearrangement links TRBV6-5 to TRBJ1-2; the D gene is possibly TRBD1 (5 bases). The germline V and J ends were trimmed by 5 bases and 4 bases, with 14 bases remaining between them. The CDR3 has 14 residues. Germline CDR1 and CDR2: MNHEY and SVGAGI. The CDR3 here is CASSHRGEGYGYTF. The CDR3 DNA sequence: TGTGCCAGCAGTCACCGGGGGGAGGGCTATGGCTACACCTTC.